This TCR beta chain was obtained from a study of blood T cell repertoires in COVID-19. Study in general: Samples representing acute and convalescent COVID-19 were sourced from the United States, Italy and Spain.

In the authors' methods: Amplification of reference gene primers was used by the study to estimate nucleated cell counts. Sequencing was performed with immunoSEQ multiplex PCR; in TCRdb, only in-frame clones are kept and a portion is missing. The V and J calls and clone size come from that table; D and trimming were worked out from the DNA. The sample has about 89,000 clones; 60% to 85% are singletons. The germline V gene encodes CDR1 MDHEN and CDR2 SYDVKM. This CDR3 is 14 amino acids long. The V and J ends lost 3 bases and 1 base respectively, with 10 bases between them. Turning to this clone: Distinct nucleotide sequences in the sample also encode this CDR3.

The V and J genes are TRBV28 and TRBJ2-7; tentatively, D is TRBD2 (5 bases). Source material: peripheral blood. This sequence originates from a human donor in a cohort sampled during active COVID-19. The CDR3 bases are TGTGCCAGCAGTTTGGGCGGGCAGTCCTACGAGCAGTACTTC. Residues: CASSLGGQSYEQYF.